The text below deals with one T cell receptor beta chain. The data belong to a study of T cell changes during pregnancy in multiple sclerosis. Sequenced by immunoSEQ multiplex PCR; TCRdb stores in-frame clones only, minus some. The sample holds 110,000 or so clones, under 95% seen once. Germline V gene lookup returns CDR1 MNHEY and CDR2 SMNVEV (reference sequence). The CDR3 runs 11 residues. Trimming left V 4 bases short and J 10 bases short, with 8 bases between. This specimen consisted of peripheral blood, obtained before pregnancy. The source of this sequence is a female donor with multiple sclerosis, enrolled in a pregnancy study. The chain couples TRBV27 to TRBJ2-1; tentative D call: TRBD1 (6 bases). In DNA, the CDR3 is TGTGCCAGCAGTTGGGGGCGCGAGCAGTTCTTC. The encoded protein is CASSWGREQFF.